A selection of T cell receptor beta chains follows, all from one sample in a study of blood T cell repertoires in COVID-19. TCRdb keeps only in-frame clones here, not all; method: immunoSEQ multiplex PCR. In the table there are around 260,000 clones, around 85% of which are singletons. The specimen was peripheral blood. All receptors derive from a human donor with COVID-19, enrolled during active disease. The donor label of this sample is uncertain. CDR3s include the opening cysteine and the closing phenylalanine or tryptophan. A D gene is named only where the DNA matches it firmly. Size is omitted from some rows. Given values are once, few, many or a class for expanded clones.

CDR3 protein	CDR3 DNA	clone size	V gene	J gene	D gene
CASSRDRRYEQYF	TGTGCCAGCAGTCGGGACAGGAGATACGAGCAGTACTTC	-	TRBV2	TRBJ2-7	TRBD1
CASSQAPGQGVTYNEQFF	TGTGCCAGCAGCCAAGCGCCGGGCCAGGGGGTAACTTACAATGAGCAGTTCTTC	-	TRBV3-1/TRBV3-2	TRBJ2-1	TRBD1
CATSDEQGHGYTF	TGTGCCACCAGTGATGAACAGGGGCATGGCTACACCTTC	-	TRBV24-1	TRBJ1-2	TRBD1
CASSSNSGIDYEQYF	TGCGCCAGCAGCTCGAATAGCGGGATTGATTACGAGCAGTACTTC	-	TRBV5-1	TRBJ2-7	TRBD2
CASSSQVTNTGELFF	TGTGCCAGCAGCTCCCAGGTGACGAACACCGGGGAGCTGTTTTTT	-	TRBV5-4	TRBJ2-2	-
CASSNSGILDNEQFF	TGTGCCAGCAGCAATAGCGGGATACTCGACAATGAGCAGTTCTTC	once	TRBV7-2	TRBJ2-1	TRBD2
CASSAPGLVSYNEQFF	TGTGCCAGCAGTGCCCCGGGACTAGTCTCCTACAATGAGCAGTTCTTC	few	TRBV5-4	TRBJ2-1	TRBD2
CASSIGGRSTDTQYF	TGTGCCAGTAGTATTGGCGGGAGGAGCACAGATACGCAGTATTTT	-	TRBV19	TRBJ2-3	TRBD2
CASSPQGSSGNTIYF	TGTGCCAGTAGTCCACAGGGGTCCTCTGGAAACACCATATATTTT	-	TRBV19	TRBJ1-3	TRBD1
CASKGGTYQETQYF	TGTGCCAGTAAAGGAGGGACGTACCAAGAGACCCAGTACTTC	-	TRBV19	TRBJ2-5	-
CASSLGQGGGTEAFF	TGTGCCAGCAGCTTGGGACAGGGCGGGGGCACTGAAGCTTTCTTT	-	TRBV9	TRBJ1-1	TRBD1
CASKRDQETQYF	TGTGCCAGCAAGCGGGACCAAGAGACCCAGTACTTC	-	TRBV2	TRBJ2-5	-
CASSRFGDSSGEKLFF	TGTGCCAGCAGTAGATTCGGGGACAGTTCGGGCGAAAAACTGTTTTTT	-	TRBV28	TRBJ1-4	TRBD1
CASSLLAGLSYEQYF	TGTGCCAGCAGCTTACTAGCGGGACTCTCCTACGAGCAGTACTTC	-	TRBV11-2	TRBJ2-7	TRBD2
CASSSAPIGDTEAFF	TGTGCCAGCAGCTCTGCCCCGATAGGGGACACTGAAGCTTTCTTT	-	TRBV7-3	TRBJ1-1	-
CASSFGQGPNYGYTF	TGTGCCAGCAGCTTCGGACAGGGACCTAACTATGGCTACACCTTC	-	TRBV7-3	TRBJ1-2	TRBD1
CASSQGLAGTYEQYF	TGTGCCAGCAGCCAGGGACTAGCGGGAACGTACGAGCAGTACTTC	-	TRBV7-2	TRBJ2-7	TRBD2
CASSVGTSGTGELFF	TGTGCCAGCAGCGTGGGGACTAGCGGCACCGGGGAGCTGTTTTTT	-	TRBV9	TRBJ2-2	TRBD2
CASSLGGTSEVNEQFF	TGCGCCAGCAGCTTGGGAGGGACTAGCGAGGTCAATGAGCAGTTCTTC	-	TRBV5-1	TRBJ2-1	TRBD2
CASSPRTGNEQFF	TGTGCCAGCAGCCCCCGGACAGGGAATGAGCAGTTCTTC	-	TRBV5-4	TRBJ2-1	TRBD1
CASRDRAIAEAFF	TGTGCCAGCAGAGACAGGGCGATCGCTGAAGCTTTCTTT	-	TRBV28	TRBJ1-1	TRBD1
CASNPSGREGTGELFF	TGTGCCAGTAATCCTAGCGGGAGGGAGGGCACCGGGGAGCTGTTTTTT	-	TRBV19	TRBJ2-2	TRBD2
CSASSARPTNTDTQYF	TGCAGTGCTAGTAGTGCCCGACCCACTAACACAGATACGCAGTATTTT	-	TRBV20-1	TRBJ2-3	-
CSVGRLAGVGLSSYEQYF	TGCAGCGTGGGAAGACTAGCGGGAGTAGGCCTGAGCTCCTACGAGCAGTACTTC	-	TRBV29-1	TRBJ2-7	TRBD2
CSFLASGGYEQYF	TGCAGCTTTCTCGCTAGCGGGGGCTACGAGCAGTACTTC	-	TRBV29-1	TRBJ2-7	TRBD2
CASSRYIGTGNEQYF	TGTGCTAGCAGTCGATACATCGGGACAGGGAACGAGCAGTACTTC	-	TRBV7-7	TRBJ2-7	TRBD1
CASSLTGVGQPQHF	TGTGCCAGCAGTTTGACAGGGGTTGGTCAGCCCCAGCATTTT	-	TRBV28	TRBJ1-5	TRBD1
CASSQDLGIYGYTF	TGTGCCAGCAGCCAAGACCTAGGTATCTATGGCTACACCTTC	once	TRBV14	TRBJ1-2	-
CSVRPGPPRLEAFF	TGCAGCGTCCGCCCCGGTCCCCCTAGGTTGGAAGCTTTCTTT	-	TRBV29-1	TRBJ1-1	-
CASSRTGRGPNQPQHF	TGTGCCAGCAGCCGGACAGGGAGAGGGCCCAATCAGCCCCAGCATTTT	-	TRBV28	TRBJ1-5	TRBD1
CASRTSGRSDTQYF	TGTGCCAGCAGAACTAGCGGGAGGTCAGATACGCAGTATTTT	-	TRBV6-1	TRBJ2-3	TRBD2
CASSLLPRSGNTIYF	TGTGCCAGCAGCTTGCTTCCCAGATCTGGAAACACCATATATTTT	-	TRBV5-6	TRBJ1-3	-
CASSQDRSSGANVLTF	TGCGCCAGCAGCCAAGATCGCAGCTCTGGGGCCAACGTCCTGACTTTC	-	TRBV4-3	TRBJ2-6	-
CSVVPGQAVYEQYF	TGCAGCGTAGTCCCTGGACAGGCTGTCTACGAGCAGTACTTC	-	TRBV29-1	TRBJ2-7	TRBD1
CASSEALTGLLDGTFF	TGTGCCAGCAGTGAAGCCCTGACAGGTCTCCTGGATGGTACTTTCTTT	-	TRBV6-1	TRBJ1-1	-
CASSLRPLTEAFF	TGTGCCAGCAGCCTGAGGCCCCTAACTGAAGCTTTCTTT	-	TRBV7-2	TRBJ1-1	-
CASGRDTTQDYGYTF	TGCGCCAGCGGTCGGGACACCACGCAGGACTATGGCTACACCTTC	-	TRBV4-3	TRBJ1-2	-
CASSQDAGTVDWGNQPQHF	TGTGCCAGCAGCCAAGACGCCGGGACAGTAGATTGGGGCAATCAGCCCCAGCATTTT	-	TRBV4-2	TRBJ1-5	TRBD1
CASSPRSGVKGEKLFF	TGTGCCAGCAGTCCGAGGTCAGGGGTCAAGGGTGAAAAACTGTTTTTT	-	TRBV28	TRBJ1-4	-
CASSLQGVNEKLFF	TGTGCCAGCAGTCTACAGGGTGTGAATGAAAAACTGTTTTTT	-	TRBV28	TRBJ1-4	-
CASSIQLFGEQFF	TGTGCCAGTAGTATTCAACTTTTCGGTGAGCAGTTCTTC	-	TRBV19	TRBJ2-1	-
CASSGGAQYGYTF	TGTGCCAGTTCAGGGGGCGCTCAGTATGGCTACACCTTC	once	TRBV28	TRBJ1-2	TRBD1
CASSLATGDNYGYTF	TGTGCCAGCAGCTTAGCGACAGGGGACAACTATGGCTACACCTTC	-	TRBV7-2	TRBJ1-2	TRBD1
CSVEKLAGAAGELFF	TGCAGCGTTGAAAAGCTAGCGGGAGCGGCCGGGGAGCTGTTTTTT	-	TRBV29-1	TRBJ2-2	TRBD2
CASSYVGTNSPLHF	TGTGCCAGCAGCTACGTGGGCACGAATTCACCCCTCCACTTT	-	TRBV11-2	TRBJ1-6	-
CAWSRGTGEFSNQPQHF	TGTGCCTGGAGCCGCGGGACAGGGGAATTTAGCAATCAGCCCCAGCATTTT	-	TRBV30	TRBJ1-5	TRBD1
CASSVGPGQSAFF	TGTGCCAGCAGCGTAGGCCCCGGACAGAGTGCTTTCTTT	-	TRBV9	TRBJ1-1	-
CASSFQRVDTQYF	TGCGCCAGCAGCTTCCAGCGGGTAGATACGCAGTATTTT	-	TRBV5-1	TRBJ2-3	-
CATSDPRQGFNGYTF	TGTGCCACCAGTGATCCTCGACAGGGATTCAATGGCTACACCTTC	-	TRBV24-1	TRBJ1-2	TRBD1